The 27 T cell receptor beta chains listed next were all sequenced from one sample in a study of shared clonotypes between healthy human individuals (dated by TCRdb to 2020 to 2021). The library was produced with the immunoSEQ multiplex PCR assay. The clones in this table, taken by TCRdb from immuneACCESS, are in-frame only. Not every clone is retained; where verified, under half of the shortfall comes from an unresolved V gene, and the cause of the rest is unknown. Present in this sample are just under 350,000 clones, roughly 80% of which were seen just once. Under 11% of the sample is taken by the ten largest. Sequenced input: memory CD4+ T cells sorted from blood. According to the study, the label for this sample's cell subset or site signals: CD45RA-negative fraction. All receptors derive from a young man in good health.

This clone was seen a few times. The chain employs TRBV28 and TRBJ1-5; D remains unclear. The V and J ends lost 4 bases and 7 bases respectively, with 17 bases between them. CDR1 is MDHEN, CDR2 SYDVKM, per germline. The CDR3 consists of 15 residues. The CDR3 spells CASSSREGSGQPQHF. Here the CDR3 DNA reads TGTGCCAGCAGTTCCCGCGAGGGCTCTGGGCAGCCCCAGCATTTT.

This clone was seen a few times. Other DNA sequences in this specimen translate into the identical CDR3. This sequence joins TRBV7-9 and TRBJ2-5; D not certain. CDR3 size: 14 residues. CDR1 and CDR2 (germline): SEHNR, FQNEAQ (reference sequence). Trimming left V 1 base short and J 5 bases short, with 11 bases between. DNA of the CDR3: TGTGCCAGCAGCTTAGGTGGGTTCCCGGAGACCCAGTACTTC. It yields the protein CASSLGGFPETQYF.

In DNA form, the CDR3 reads TGTGCCAGCAGCTCCCGGGACAGGGGGCAACAAGAGACCCAGTACTTC. Translated: CASSSRDRGQQETQYF. This chain links TRBV27 with TRBJ2-5; 12 bases match TRBD1. This CDR3 has 16 amino acids. CDR1 is MNHEY, CDR2 SMNVEV, per germline (reference sequence). V lost 6 bases, J lost 2 bases, and 7 bases stayed unmatched.

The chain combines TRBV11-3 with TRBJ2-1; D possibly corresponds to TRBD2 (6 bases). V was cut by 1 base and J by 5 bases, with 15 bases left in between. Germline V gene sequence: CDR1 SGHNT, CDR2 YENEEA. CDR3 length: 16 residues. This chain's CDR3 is CASSLGPRGGNNEQFF. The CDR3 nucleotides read TGTGCCAGCAGCTTAGGTCCCCGGGGCGGGAACAATGAGCAGTTCTTC.

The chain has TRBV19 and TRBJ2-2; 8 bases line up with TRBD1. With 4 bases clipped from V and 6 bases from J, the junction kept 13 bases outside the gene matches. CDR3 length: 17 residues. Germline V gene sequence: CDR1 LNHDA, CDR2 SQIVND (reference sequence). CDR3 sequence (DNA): TGTGCCAGTAGTACCTCTACACCCAGGGGGCGCGCCGGGGAGCTGTTTTTT. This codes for CASSTSTPRGRAGELFF.

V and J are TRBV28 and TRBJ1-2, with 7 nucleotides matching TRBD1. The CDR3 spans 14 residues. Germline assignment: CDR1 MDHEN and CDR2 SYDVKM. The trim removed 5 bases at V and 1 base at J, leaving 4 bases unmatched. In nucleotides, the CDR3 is TGTGCCAGCAGTACAGGGGCGGGTAACTATGGCTACACCTTC. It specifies CASSTGAGNYGYTF.

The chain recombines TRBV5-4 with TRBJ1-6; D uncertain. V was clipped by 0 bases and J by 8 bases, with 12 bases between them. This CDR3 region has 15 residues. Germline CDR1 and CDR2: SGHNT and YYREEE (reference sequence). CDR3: CASSLEGGRYSPLHF. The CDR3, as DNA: TGTGCCAGCAGCTTGGAGGGTGGCAGATATTCACCCCTCCACTTT.

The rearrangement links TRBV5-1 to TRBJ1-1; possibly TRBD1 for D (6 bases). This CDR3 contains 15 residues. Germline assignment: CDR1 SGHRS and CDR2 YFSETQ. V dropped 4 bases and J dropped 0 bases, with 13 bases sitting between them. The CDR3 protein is CASSRGQNLNTEAFF. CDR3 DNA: TGCGCCAGCAGCAGAGGACAGAACTTGAACACTGAAGCTTTCTTT.

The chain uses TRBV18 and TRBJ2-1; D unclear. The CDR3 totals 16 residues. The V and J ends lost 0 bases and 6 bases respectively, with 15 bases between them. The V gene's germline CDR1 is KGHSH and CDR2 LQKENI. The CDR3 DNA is TGTGCCAGCTCACCACCGAACGGACCCCTTAGCAATGAGCAGTTCTTC. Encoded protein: CASSPPNGPLSNEQFF.

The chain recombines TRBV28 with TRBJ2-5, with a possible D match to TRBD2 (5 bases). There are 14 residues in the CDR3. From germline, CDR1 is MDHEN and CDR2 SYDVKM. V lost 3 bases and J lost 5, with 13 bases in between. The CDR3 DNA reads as TGTGCCAGCAGTTTGGCCACTAGTGCGGAGACCCAGTACTTC. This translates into CASSLATSAETQYF.

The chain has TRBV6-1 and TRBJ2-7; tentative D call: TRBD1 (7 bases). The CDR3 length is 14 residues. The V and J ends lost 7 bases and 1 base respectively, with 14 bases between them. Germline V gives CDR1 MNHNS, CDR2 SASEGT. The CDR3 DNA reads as TGTGCCAGCAACAACGCAGGGGGGTCCTACGAGCAGTACTTC. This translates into CASNNAGGSYEQYF.

CDR3 in amino acids: CSVWVVGDTQYF. The CDR3 coding sequence is TGCAGCGTTTGGGTGGTGGGGGATACGCAGTATTTT. This sequence joins TRBV29-1 and TRBJ2-3; unclear D gene. The CDR3 sequence is 12 residues long. Looked up from germline, CDR1 is SQVTM and CDR2 is ANQGSEA. V lost 5 bases, J lost 6 bases, and 12 bases lay in between.

CDR3 protein: CASSLLPTSRTYNEQFF. The CDR3 DNA sequence: TGTGCCAGCAGCCTCCTTCCGACTAGCAGGACCTACAATGAGCAGTTCTTC. The chain uses TRBV5-6 and TRBJ2-1; 7 nucleotides match TRBD2. The CDR3 runs to 17 residues. Germline lookup yields CDR1 SGHDT and CDR2 YYEEEE. Trimming took 4 bases from V and 2 from J; bases not matched to a gene: 12.

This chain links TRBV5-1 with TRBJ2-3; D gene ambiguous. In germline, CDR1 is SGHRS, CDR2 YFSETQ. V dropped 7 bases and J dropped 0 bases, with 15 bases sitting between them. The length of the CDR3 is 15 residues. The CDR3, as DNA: TGCGCCAGCCGACCCCCTGACGGAAGCACAGATACGCAGTATTTT. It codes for CASRPPDGSTDTQYF.

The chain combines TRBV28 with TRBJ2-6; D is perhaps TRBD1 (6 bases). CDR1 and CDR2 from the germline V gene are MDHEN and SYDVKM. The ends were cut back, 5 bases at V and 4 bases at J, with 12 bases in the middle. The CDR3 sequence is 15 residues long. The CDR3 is CASSQGGEGANVLTF. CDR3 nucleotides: TGTGCCAGCAGTCAAGGGGGTGAGGGGGCCAACGTCCTGACTTTC.

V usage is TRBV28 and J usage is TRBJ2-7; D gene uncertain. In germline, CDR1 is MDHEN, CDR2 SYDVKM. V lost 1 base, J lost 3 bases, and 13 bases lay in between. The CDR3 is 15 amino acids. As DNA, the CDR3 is TGTGCCAGCAGTTTATCCCCAGGCAGTAACTACGAGCAGTACTTC. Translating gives CASSLSPGSNYEQYF.

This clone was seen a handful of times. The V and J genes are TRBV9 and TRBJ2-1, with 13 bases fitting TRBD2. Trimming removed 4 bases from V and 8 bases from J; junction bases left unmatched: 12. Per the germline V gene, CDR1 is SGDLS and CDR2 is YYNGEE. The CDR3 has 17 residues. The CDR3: CASSLSPGTSGIYEQFF. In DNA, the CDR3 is TGTGCCAGCAGCTTATCGCCCGGGACTAGCGGGATATATGAGCAGTTCTTC. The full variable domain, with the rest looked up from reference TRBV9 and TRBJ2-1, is DSGVTQTPKHLITATGQRVTLRCSPRSGDLSVYWYQQSLDQGLQFLIQYYNGEERAKGNILERFSAQQFPDLHSELNLSSLELGDSALYFCASSLSPGTSGIYEQFFGPGTRLTVL.

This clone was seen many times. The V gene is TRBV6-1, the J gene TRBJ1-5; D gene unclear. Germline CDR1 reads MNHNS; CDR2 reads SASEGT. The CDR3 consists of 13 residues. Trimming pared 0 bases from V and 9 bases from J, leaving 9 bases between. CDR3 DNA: TGTGCCAGCAGTGAAGCCCTCCATCGGCCCCAGCATTTT. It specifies CASSEALHRPQHF.

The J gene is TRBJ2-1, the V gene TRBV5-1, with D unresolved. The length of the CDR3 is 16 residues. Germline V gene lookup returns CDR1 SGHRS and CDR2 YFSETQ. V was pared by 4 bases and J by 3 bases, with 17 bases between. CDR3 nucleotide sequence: TGCGCCAGCAGCCCCGATCCGGGTTCCCTCTACAATGAGCAGTTCTTC. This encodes CASSPDPGSLYNEQFF.

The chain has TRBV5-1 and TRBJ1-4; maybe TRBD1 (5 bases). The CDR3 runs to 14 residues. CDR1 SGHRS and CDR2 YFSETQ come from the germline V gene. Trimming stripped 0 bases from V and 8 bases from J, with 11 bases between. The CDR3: CASSLAGSGEKLFF. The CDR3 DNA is TGCGCCAGCAGCTTGGCAGGGAGTGGGGAAAAACTGTTTTTT.

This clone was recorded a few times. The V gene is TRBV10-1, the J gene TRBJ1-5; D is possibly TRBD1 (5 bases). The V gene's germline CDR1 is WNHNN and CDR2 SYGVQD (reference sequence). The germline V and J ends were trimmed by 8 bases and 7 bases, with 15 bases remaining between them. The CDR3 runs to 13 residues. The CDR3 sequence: CASSEGLEQPQHF. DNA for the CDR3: TGCGCCAGCTCCGAGGGGTTAGAACAGCCCCAGCATTTT.

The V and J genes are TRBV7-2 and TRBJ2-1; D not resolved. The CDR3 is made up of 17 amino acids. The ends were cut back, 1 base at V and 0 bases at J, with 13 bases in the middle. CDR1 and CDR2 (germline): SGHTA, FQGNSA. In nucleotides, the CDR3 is TGTGCCAGCAGCTTAGTCGCAGGATCCAGCTCCTACAATGAGCAGTTCTTC. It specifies CASSLVAGSSSYNEQFF.

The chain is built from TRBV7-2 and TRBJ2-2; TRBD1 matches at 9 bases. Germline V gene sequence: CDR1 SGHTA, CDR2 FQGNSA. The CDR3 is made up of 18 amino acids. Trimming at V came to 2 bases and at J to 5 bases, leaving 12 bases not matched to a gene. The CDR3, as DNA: TGTGCCAGCAGCTTAATGCCCCTTACAGGGGGCGCGACCGGGGAGCTGTTTTTT. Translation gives CASSLMPLTGGATGELFF.

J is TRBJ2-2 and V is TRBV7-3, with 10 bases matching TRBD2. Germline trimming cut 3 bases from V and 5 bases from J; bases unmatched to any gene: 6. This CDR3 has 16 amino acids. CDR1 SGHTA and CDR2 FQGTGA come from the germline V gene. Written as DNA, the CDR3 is TGTGCCAGCAGCTTGGCTAGCGGGAGCCCGACCGGGGAGCTGTTTTTT. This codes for CASSLASGSPTGELFF.

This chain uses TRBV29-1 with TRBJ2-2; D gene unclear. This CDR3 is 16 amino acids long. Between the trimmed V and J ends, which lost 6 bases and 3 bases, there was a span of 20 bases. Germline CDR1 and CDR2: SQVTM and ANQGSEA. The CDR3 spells CSVTEASWKYTGELFF. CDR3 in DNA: TGCAGCGTAACAGAAGCTAGTTGGAAGTACACCGGGGAGCTGTTTTTT.

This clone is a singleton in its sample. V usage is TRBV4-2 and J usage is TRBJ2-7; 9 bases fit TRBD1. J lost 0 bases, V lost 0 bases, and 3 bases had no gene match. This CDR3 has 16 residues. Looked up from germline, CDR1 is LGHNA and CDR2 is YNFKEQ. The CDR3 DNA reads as TGTGCCAGCAGCCAAGATAGGACAGGGGTCTCCTACGAGCAGTACTTC. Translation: CASSQDRTGVSYEQYF.

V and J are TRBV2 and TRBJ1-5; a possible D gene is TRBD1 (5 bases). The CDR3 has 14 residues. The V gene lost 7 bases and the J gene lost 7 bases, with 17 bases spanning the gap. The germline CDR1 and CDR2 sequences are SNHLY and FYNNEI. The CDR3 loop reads CASMQAGSGQPQHF. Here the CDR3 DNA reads TGTGCCAGCATGCAAGCAGGGAGCGGACAGCCCCAGCATTTT.